Presented here are 10 T cell receptor beta chains from one specimen sequenced in a study of patients and donors after allogeneic stem cell transplantation. Each CDR3 protein is one row after TCRdb ran MiXCR on the RT-PCR reads. This sample yields some 200,000 distinct CDR3 sequences, of which 41% are seen a single time; 33% belongs to the top ten. The source material was blood, either unsorted or a sorted T cell fraction (not recorded which). These receptors were collected from a human donor who was either an allogeneic HSCT recipient or a stem cell or donor lymphocyte infusion donor (not recorded which). It is not recorded whose cells these are; they may come from a transplant donor.

V is TRBV7-8 and J is TRBJ1-2; 8 positions match TRBD1. This CDR3 comprises 15 residues. Germline V CDR1 and CDR2: SGHVS, FQNEAQ. J gave up 8 bases and V 6 bases, and 14 bases lay outside the gene matches. The CDR3 region is CASSMRFARGQGYTF. In DNA form, the CDR3 reads TGTGCCAGCAGTATGCGATTCGCCAGGGGGCAGGGCTACACCTTC.

A few counts support this clonotype. V and J are TRBV7-3 and TRBJ1-1; TRBD1 matches at 8 bases. The V segment lost 4 bases and the J segment 3 bases; nucleotides outside the gene matches: 13. This CDR3 region has 17 residues. The V gene's germline CDR1 is SGHTA and CDR2 FQGTGA. CDR3 loop: CASSSLGRGQADTEAFF. In DNA form, the CDR3 reads TGTGCCAGCAGCTCCCTAGGCAGGGGGCAAGCGGACACTGAAGCTTTCTTT. The whole variable domain, remainder taken from reference TRBV7-3 and TRBJ1-1, is GAGVSQTPSNKVTEKGKYVELRCDPISGHTALYWYRQSLGQGPEFLIYFQGTGAADDSGLPNDRFFAVRPEGSVSTLKIQRTERGDSAVYLCASSSLGRGQADTEAFFGQGTRLTVV.

The chain joins TRBV7-9 to TRBJ2-7; either TRBD1 or TRBD2 may fit D (5 bases each). This CDR3 has 14 residues. V lost 4 bases and J 4 bases, leaving 14 bases between the germline ends. The germline V gene has CDR1 SEHNR and CDR2 FQNEAQ (reference sequence). CDR3 DNA: TGTGCCAGCAGCTCCTCCGGGACGGCATACGAGCAGTACTTC. It is translated as CASSSSGTAYEQYF.

This chain connects TRBV5-1 to TRBJ1-5, with D maybe TRBD1 (5 bases). V was cut by 3 bases and J by 0 bases, with 19 bases left in between. Germline V lookup: CDR1 SGHRS, CDR2 YFSETQ. The CDR3 runs 18 residues. The CDR3 DNA reads TGCGCCAGCAGCTCGCTCCGTAGACAGACACGTAGCAATCAGCCCCAGCATTTT. This encodes CASSSLRRQTRSNQPQHF. Based on the CDR3 plus reference TRBV5-1 and TRBJ1-5, the full variable domain is KAGVTQTPRYLIKTRGQQVTLSCSPISGHRSVSWYQQTPGQGLQFLFEYFSETQRNKGNFPGRFSGRQFSNSRSEMNVSTLELGDSALYLCASSSLRRQTRSNQPQHFGDGTRLSIL.

This clonotype was found a few times. This chain connects TRBV9 to TRBJ1-4; D is uncertain. Germline V gene lookup returns CDR1 SGDLS and CDR2 YYNGEE. V lost 2 bases, J lost 0 bases, and 8 bases lay in between. The CDR3 covers 15 residues. The CDR3 nucleotides are TGTGCCAGCAGCGTCGGTGGGGCAACTAATGAAAAACTGTTTTTT. Its translation is CASSVGGATNEKLFF.

This clonotype was counted between two and nine times. An end of the junction does not agree with germline; a read error may underlie this. The chain employs TRBV7-7 and TRBJ1-2, with D perhaps TRBD1 (5 bases). Germline CDR1 SSHAT, CDR2 FNYEAQ (reference sequence). The CDR3 is 15 residues long. CDR3 residues: CASSLDLTANYGYTF. CDR3 sequence (DNA): TGTGCTAGCAGCTTAGACCTGACAGCTAACTATGGCTACACCTTC.

The rearrangement links TRBV12-3 or TRBV12-4 to TRBJ2-1; 10 bases line up with TRBD1. The ends lost 5 bases at V and 5 bases at J; junction bases unmatched: 9. CDR3 length: 16 residues. CDR3 sequence reads: CASSRNGQGVDNEQFF. The CDR3, as DNA: TGTGCCAGCAGTCGAAATGGACAGGGGGTCGACAATGAGCAGTTCTTC.

The rearrangement joins TRBV6-5 to TRBJ2-6, with D uncertain. This CDR3 comprises 16 residues. Looked up from germline, CDR1 is MNHEY and CDR2 is SVGAGI. V was clipped by 7 bases and J by 2 bases, with 15 bases between them. CDR3: CASTPLGDTGANVLTF. In nucleotides, the CDR3 is TGTGCCAGCACACCCCTCGGTGACACTGGGGCCAACGTCCTGACTTTC.

J is TRBJ1-5 and V is TRBV19; possibly TRBD1 for D (6 bases). The germline CDR1 and CDR2 sequences are LNHDA and SQIVND (reference sequence). The ends were cut back, 3 bases at V and 4 bases at J, with 10 bases in the middle. The CDR3 covers 14 residues. CDR3 residues: CASSIRRGNQPQHF. CDR3 nucleotides: TGTGCCAGTAGTATTAGAAGGGGGAATCAGCCCCAGCATTTT. The whole variable domain, remainder taken from reference TRBV19 and TRBJ1-5, is DGGITQSPKYLFRKEGQNVTLSCEQNLNHDAMYWYRQDPGQGLRLIYYSQIVNDFQKGDIAEGYSVSREKKESFPLTVTSAQKNPTAFYLCASSIRRGNQPQHFGDGTRLSIL.

The chain combines TRBV5-1 with TRBJ1-1; tentatively, D is TRBD1 (6 bases). The germline CDR1 and CDR2 sequences are SGHRS and YFSETQ. This CDR3 has 14 amino acids. The V end was cut by 4 bases, the J end by 1 base, with 11 bases between. CDR3 sequence (DNA): TGCGCCAGCAGCCTGGGACATACGAACACTGAAGCTTTCTTT. It translates to CASSLGHTNTEAFF.